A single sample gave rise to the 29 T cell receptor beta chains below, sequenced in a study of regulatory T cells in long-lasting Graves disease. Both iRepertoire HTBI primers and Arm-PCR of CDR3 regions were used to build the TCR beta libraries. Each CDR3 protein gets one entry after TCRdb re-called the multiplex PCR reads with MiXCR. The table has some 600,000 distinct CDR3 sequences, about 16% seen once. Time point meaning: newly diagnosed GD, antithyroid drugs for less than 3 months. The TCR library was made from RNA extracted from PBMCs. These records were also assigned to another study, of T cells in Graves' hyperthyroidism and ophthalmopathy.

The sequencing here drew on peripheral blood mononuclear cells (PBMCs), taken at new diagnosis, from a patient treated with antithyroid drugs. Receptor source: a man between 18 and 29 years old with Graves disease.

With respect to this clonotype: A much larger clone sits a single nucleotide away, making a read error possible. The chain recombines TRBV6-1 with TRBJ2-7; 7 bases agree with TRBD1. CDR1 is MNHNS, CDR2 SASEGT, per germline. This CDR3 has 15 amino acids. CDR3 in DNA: TGTGCCGGCAGAATCCGGGACAGAAGCTCCTACGAGCAGTACTTC. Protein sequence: CAGRIRDRSSYEQYF.

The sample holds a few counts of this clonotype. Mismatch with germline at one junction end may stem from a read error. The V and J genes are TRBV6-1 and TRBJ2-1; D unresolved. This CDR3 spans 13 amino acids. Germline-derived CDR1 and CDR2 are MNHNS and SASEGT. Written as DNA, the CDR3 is TGTGCCAGCAGGGGAAGCTCCTACAATGAGCAGCTCTTC. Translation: CASRGSSYNEQLF.

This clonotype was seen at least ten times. The CDR3 here is CASSYGPTTSYEQYF. The CDR3 nucleotides read TGTGCCAGCAGTTACGGGCCCACCACCTCCTACGAGCAGTACTTC. The J gene is TRBJ2-7, the V gene TRBV28; D is unclear. Germline V gene sequence: CDR1 MDHEN, CDR2 SYDVKM. Trimming left V 4 bases short and J 0 bases short, with 13 bases between. The CDR3 consists of 15 residues.

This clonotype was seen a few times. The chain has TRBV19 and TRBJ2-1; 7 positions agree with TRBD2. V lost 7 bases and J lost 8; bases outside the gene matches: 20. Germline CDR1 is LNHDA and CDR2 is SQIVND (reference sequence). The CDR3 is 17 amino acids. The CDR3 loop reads CASTRLFSGINDDEQFF. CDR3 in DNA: TGTGCCAGTACCCGGCTGTTCAGCGGGATAAATGACGATGAGCAGTTCTTC.

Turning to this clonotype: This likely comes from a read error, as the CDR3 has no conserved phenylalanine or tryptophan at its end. The CDR3 DNA reads TGTGCCTGGAGTGTACGGCCGGGACAGGGGGCCAATGGCTACACCTCC. Its translation: CAWSVRPGQGANGYTS. The chain has TRBV30 and TRBJ1-2, with TRBD1 identical over 12 bases. The CDR3 contains 16 residues. From germline, CDR1 is GTSNPN and CDR2 SVGIG (reference sequence). J lost 6 bases, V lost 0 bases, and 8 bases had no gene match.

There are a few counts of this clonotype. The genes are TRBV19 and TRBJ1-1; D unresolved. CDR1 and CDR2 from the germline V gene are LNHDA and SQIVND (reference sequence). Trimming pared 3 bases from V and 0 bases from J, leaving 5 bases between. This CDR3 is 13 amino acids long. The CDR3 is CASSISVNTEAFF. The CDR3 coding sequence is TGTGCCAGTAGTATTTCGGTGAACACTGAAGCTTTCTTT.

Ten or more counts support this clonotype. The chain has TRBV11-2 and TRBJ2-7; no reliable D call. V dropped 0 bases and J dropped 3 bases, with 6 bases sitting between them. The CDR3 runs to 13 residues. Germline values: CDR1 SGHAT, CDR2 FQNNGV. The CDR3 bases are TGTGCCAGCAGCTTAGAGGCATTCTACGAGCAGTACTTC. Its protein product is CASSLEAFYEQYF.

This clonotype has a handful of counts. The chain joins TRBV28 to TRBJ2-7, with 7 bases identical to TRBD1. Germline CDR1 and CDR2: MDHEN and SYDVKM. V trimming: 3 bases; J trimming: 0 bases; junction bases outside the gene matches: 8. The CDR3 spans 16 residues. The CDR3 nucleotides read TGTGCCAGCAGTTTTGCAGCCGGGACAGCCTCCTACGAGCAGTACTTC. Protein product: CASSFAAGTASYEQYF.

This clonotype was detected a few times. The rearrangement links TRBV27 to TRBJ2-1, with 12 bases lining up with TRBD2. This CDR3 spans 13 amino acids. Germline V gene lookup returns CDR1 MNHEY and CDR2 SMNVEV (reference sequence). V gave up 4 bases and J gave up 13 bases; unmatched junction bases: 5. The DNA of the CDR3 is TGTGCCAGCAGTTCCCGGACTAGCGGGAACCAGTTCTTC. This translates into CASSSRTSGNQFF.

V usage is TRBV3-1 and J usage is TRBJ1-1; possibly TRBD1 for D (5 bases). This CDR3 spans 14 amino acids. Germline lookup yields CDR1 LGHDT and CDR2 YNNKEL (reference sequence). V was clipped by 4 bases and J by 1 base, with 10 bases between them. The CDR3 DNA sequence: TGTGCCAGCAGCCCGGGACTTTGGAACACTGAAGCTTTCTTT. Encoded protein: CASSPGLWNTEAFF.

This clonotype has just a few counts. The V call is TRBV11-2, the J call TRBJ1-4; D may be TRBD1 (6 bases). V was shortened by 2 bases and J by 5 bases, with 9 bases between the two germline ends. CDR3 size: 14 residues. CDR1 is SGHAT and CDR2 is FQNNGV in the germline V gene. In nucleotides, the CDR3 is TGTGCCAGCAGCTTAAACCAGGGGAATGAAAAACTGTTTTTT. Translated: CASSLNQGNEKLFF. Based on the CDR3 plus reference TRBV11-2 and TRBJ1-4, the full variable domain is EAGVAQSPRYKIIEKRQSVAFWCNPISGHATLYWYQQILGQGPKLLIQFQNNGVVDDSQLPKDRFSAERLKGVDSTLKIQPAKLEDSAVYLCASSLNQGNEKLFFGSGTQLSVL.

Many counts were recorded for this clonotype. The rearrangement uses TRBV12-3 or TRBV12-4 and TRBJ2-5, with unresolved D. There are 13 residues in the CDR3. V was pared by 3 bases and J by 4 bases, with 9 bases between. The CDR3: CASSFAATETQYF. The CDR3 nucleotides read TGTGCCAGCAGTTTTGCGGCGACAGAGACCCAGTACTTC.

CDR3 sequence reads: CASSQDRASGRIYNEQFF. The CDR3 coding sequence is TGTGCCAGCAGCCAAGATAGGGCTAGCGGGAGGATCTACAATGAGCAGTTCTTC. The chain uses TRBV3-1 and TRBJ2-1; TRBD2 agrees at 11 bases. This CDR3 is 18 amino acids long. The ends lost 0 bases at V and 3 bases at J; junction bases unmatched: 7. Germline values: CDR1 LGHDT, CDR2 YNNKEL (reference sequence).

The CDR3 DNA is TGTGCCAGCAACCGACCCCGAGTGGGGTATGGCTACACCTTC. It yields the protein CASNRPRVGYGYTF. The chain uses TRBV5-6 and TRBJ1-2; D unclear. Deletions cut 6 bases from V and 5 bases from J, with 17 bases between. This CDR3 is built from 14 residues. Germline assignment: CDR1 SGHDT and CDR2 YYEEEE.

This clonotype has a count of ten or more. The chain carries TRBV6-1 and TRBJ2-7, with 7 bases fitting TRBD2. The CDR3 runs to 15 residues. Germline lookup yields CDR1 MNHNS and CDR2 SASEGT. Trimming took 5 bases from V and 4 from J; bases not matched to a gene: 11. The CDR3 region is CASSTSSGAYYEQYF. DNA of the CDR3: TGTGCCAGCAGTACCTCTAGCGGAGCCTATTACGAGCAGTACTTC.

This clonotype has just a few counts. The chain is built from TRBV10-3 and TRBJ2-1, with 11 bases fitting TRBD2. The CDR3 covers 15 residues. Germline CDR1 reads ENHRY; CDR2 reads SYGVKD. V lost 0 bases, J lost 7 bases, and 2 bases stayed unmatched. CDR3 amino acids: CAISESSGRVNEQFF. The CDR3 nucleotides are TGTGCCATCAGTGAGTCTAGCGGGAGGGTGAATGAGCAGTTCTTC.

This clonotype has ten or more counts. CDR3 protein: CASSPLTRNYGYTF. The CDR3 DNA follows: TGCGCCAGCAGCCCACTGACAAGAAACTATGGCTACACCTTC. V gene TRBV5-1 combines with J gene TRBJ1-2; D gene unclear. V lost 4 bases, J lost 2 bases, and 12 bases lay in between. The CDR3 covers 14 residues. The germline V gene has CDR1 SGHRS and CDR2 YFSETQ.

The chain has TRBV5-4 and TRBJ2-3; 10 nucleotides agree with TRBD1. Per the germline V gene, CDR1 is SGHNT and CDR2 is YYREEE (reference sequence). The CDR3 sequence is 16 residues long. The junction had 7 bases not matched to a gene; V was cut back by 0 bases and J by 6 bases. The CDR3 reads CASSLGFGTGADTQYF. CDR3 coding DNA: TGTGCCAGCAGCTTGGGTTTTGGGACAGGGGCGGATACGCAGTATTTT.

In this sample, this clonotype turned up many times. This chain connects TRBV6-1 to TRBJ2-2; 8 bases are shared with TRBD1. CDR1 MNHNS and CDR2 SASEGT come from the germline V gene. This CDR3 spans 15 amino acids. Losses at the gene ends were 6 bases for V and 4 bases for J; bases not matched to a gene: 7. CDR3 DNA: TGTGCCAGCAGCCTAGGACAGGGTAGCACCGGGGAGCTGTTTTTT. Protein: CASSLGQGSTGELFF.

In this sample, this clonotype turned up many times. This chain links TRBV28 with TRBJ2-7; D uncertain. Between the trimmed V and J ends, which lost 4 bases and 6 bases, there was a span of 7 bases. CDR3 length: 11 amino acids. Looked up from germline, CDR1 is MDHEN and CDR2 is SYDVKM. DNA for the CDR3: TGTGCCAGCAGTTCCTACAGCGAGCAGTACTTC. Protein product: CASSSYSEQYF.

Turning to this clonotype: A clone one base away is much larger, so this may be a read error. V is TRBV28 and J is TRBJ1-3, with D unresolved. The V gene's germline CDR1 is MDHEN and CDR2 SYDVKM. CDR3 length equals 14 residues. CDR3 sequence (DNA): TGTGCCAGCAGCTGGCAGTCCTCTCGAAACACCATATATTTT. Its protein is CASSWQSSRNTIYF.

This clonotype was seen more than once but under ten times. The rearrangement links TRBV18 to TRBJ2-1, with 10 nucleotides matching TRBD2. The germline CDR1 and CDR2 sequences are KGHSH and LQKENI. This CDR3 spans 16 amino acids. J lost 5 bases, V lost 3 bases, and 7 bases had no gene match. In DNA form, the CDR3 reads TGTGCCAGCTCACCCCTAGCGGGAGCGCAAGACAATGAGCAGTTCTTC. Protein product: CASSPLAGAQDNEQFF.

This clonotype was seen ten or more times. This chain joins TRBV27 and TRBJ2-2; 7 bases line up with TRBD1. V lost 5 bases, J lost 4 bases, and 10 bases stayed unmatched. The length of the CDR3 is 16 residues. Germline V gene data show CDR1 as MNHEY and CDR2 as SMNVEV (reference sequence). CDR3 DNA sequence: TGTGCCAGCAGTAACCCTATACAGGGGTCCACCGGGGAGCTGTTTTTT. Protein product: CASSNPIQGSTGELFF.

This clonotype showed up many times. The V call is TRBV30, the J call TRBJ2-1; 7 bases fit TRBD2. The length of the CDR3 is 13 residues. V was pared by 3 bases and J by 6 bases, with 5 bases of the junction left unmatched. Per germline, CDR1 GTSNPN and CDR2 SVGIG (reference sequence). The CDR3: CAWSAGVRNEQFF. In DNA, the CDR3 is TGTGCCTGGAGCGCGGGAGTGCGCAATGAGCAGTTCTTC.

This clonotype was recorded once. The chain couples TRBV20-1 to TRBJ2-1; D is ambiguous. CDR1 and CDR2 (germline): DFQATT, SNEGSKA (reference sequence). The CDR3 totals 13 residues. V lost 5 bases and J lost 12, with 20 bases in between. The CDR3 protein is CSAPDSPPVGQFF. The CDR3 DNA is TGCAGTGCTCCCGACTCCCCCCCGGTCGGGCAGTTCTTC.

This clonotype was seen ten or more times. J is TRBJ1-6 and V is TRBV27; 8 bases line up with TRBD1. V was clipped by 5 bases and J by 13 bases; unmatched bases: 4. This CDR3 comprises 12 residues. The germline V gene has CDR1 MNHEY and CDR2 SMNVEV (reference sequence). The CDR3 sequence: CASSQGASPLHF. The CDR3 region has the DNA TGTGCCAGCAGTCAGGGGGCTTCCCCCCTCCACTTT.

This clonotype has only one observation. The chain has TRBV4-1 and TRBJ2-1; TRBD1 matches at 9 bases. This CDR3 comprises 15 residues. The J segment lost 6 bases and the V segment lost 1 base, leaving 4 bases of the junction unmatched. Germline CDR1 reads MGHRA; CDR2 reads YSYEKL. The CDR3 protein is CASSQGDRDGNEQFF. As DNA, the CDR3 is TGCGCCAGCAGCCAAGGGGACAGGGACGGCAATGAGCAGTTCTTC.

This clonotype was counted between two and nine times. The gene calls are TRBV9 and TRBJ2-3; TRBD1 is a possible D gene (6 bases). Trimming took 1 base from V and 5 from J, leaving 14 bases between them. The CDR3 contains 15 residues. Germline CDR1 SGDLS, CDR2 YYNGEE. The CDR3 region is CASSVSPGQVDTQYF. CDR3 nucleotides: TGTGCCAGCAGCGTATCTCCGGGACAAGTAGATACGCAGTATTTT. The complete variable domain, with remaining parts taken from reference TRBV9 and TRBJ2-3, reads DSGVTQTPKHLITATGQRVTLRCSPRSGDLSVYWYQQSLDQGLQFLIQYYNGEERAKGNILERFSAQQFPDLHSELNLSSLELGDSALYFCASSVSPGQVDTQYFGPGTRLTVL.

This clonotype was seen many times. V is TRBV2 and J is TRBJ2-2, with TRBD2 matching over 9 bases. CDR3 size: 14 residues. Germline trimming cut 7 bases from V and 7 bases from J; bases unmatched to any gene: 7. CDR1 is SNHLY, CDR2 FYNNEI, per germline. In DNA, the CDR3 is TGTGCCAGCAATGGGGGACTAGCTGGCGGGGAGCTGTTTTTT. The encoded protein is CASNGGLAGGELFF.